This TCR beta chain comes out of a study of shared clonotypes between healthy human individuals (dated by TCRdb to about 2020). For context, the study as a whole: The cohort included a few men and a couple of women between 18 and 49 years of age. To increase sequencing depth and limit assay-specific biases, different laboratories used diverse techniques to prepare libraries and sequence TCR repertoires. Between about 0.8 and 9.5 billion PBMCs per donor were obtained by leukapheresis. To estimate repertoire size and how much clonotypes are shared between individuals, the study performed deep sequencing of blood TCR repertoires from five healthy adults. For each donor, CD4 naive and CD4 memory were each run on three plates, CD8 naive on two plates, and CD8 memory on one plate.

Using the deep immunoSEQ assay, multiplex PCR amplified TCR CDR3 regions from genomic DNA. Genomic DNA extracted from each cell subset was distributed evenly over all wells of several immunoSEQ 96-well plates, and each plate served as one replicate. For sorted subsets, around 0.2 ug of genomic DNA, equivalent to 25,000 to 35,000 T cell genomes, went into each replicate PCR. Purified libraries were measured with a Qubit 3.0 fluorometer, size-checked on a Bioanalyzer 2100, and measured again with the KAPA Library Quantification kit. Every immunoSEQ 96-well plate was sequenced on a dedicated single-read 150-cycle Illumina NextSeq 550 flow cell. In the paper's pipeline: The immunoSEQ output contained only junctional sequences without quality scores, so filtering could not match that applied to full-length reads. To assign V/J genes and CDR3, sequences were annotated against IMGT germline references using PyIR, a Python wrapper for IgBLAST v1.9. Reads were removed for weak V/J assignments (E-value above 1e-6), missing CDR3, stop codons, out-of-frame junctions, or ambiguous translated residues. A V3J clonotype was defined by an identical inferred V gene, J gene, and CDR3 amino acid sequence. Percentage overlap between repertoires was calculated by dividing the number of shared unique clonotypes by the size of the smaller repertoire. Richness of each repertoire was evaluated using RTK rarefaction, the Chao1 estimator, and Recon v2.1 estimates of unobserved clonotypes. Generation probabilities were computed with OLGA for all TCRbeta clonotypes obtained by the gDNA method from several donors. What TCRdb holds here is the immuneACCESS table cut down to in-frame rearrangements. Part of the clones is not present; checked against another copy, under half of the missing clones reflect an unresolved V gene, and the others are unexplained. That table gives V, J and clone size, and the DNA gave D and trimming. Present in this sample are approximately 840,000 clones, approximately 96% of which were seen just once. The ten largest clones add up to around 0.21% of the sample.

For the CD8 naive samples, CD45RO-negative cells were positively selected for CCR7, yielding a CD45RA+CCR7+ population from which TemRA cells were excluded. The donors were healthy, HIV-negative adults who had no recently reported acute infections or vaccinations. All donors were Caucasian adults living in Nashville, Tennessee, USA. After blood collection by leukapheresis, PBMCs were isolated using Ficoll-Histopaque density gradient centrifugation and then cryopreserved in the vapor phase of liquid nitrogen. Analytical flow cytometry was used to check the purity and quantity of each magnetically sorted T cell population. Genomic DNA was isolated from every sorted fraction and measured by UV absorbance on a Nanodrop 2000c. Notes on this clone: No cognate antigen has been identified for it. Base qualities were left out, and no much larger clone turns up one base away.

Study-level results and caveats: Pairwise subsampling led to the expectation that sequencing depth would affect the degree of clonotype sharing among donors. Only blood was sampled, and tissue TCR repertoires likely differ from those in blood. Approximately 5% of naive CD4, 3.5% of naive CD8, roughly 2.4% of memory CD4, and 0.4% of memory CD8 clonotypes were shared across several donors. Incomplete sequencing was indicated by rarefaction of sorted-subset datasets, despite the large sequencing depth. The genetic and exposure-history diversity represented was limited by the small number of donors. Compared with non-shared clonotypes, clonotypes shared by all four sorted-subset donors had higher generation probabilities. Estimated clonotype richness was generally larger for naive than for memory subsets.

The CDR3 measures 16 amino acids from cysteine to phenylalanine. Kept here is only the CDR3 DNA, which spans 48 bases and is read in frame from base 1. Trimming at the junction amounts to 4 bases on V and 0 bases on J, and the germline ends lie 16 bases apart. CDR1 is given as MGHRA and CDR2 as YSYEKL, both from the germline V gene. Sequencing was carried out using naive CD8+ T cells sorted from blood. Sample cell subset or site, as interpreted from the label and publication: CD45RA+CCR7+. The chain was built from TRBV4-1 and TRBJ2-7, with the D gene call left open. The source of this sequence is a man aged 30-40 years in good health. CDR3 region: CASSPHAGSSSYEQYF. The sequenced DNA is TGCGCCAGCAGCCCCCACGCAGGTAGTAGCTCCTACGAGCAGTACTTC.